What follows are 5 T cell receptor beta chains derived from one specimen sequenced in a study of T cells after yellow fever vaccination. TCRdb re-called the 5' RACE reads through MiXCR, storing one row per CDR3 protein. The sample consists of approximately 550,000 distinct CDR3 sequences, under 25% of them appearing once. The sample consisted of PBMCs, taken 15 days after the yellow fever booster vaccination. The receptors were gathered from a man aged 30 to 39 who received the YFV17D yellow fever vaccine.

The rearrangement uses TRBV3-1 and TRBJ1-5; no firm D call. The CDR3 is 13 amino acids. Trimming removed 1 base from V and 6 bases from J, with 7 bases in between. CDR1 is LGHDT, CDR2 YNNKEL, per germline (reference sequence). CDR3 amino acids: CASSQGGFQPQHF. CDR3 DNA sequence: TGTGCCAGCAGCCAAGGGGGTTTTCAGCCCCAGCATTTT. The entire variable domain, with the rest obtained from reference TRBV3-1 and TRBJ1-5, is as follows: DTAVSQTPKYLVTQMGNDKSIKCEQNLGHDTMYWYKQDSKKFLKIMFSYNNKELIINETVPNRFSPKSPDKAHLNLHINSLELGDSAVYFCASSQGGFQPQHFGDGTRLSIL.

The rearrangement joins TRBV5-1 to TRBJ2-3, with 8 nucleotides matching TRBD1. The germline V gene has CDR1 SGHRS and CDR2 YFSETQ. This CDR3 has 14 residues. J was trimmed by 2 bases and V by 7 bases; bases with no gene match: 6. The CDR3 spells CASSRDRTTDTQYF. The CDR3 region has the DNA TGCGCCAGCTCTCGGGACAGGACCACAGATACGCAGTATTTT.

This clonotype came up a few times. CDR3 bases: TGTGCCAGCAGTAAACAGGGTGGAGCTAACTATGGCTACACCTTC. Protein sequence: CASSKQGGANYGYTF. The chain is built from TRBV25-1 and TRBJ1-2; perhaps TRBD1 as D (6 bases). V was trimmed by 5 bases and J by 0 bases, leaving 13 bases between them. Germline V CDR1 and CDR2: MGHDK, SYGVNS. This CDR3 contains 15 residues.

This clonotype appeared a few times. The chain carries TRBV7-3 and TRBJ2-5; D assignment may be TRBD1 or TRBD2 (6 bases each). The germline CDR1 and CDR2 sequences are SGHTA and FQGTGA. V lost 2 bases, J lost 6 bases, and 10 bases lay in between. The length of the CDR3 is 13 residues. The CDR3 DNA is TGTGCCAGCAGCTTATCGGGGGCCAAGACCCAGTACTTC. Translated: CASSLSGAKTQYF.

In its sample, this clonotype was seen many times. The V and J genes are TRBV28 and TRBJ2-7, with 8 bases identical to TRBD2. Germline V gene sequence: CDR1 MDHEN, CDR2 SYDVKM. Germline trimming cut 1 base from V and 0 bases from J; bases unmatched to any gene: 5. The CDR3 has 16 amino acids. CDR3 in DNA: TGTGCCAGCAGTTTATCAGGGCTAGCGGGCTCCTACGAGCAGTACTTC. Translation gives CASSLSGLAGSYEQYF.